Listed below are T cell receptor beta chains from one sample, sequenced in a study of cytotoxic CD8 clonotypes in ibrutinib-treated CLL. Generated by immunoSEQ multiplex PCR, the TCRdb table keeps only in-frame clones and is missing some. The sample yields some 65,000 clones, roughly 50% seen once. The input for sequencing was PBMCs, taken after 12 months of ibrutinib treatment. The receptors stem from a human donor with chronic lymphocytic leukemia. CDR3s include the opening cysteine and the closing phenylalanine or tryptophan. The order of the fields is J gene, clone size, V gene, D gene, CDR3 DNA, CDR3 protein. A D gene is named only where the DNA matches it firmly. Some rows mark clone size as missing; the rest say once, few, many or name a class of expanded clone.

j_gene: TRBJ2-5
abundance: few
v_gene: TRBV27
d_gene: TRBD1
CDR3nt: TGTGCCAGCAGTTCGCGGACAGGGAGGCAAGAGACCCAGTACTTC
CDR3aa: CASSSRTGRQETQYF

j_gene: TRBJ1-2
abundance: -
v_gene: TRBV4-2
d_gene: -
CDR3nt: TGTGCCAGCAGCCAAGATCTTTTGTTGTCGGACTTCTATGGCTACACCTTC
CDR3aa: CASSQDLLLSDFYGYTF

j_gene: TRBJ1-2
abundance: -
v_gene: TRBV5-8
d_gene: -
CDR3nt: TGTGCCAGCAGCCTGATTACCGGAATACAGTCCTATGGCTACACCTTC
CDR3aa: CASSLITGIQSYGYTF

j_gene: TRBJ2-2
abundance: -
v_gene: TRBV19
d_gene: -
CDR3nt: TGTGCCAGTACCACAGGCCGGAACACCGGGGAGCTGTTTTTT
CDR3aa: CASTTGRNTGELFF

j_gene: TRBJ1-3
abundance: -
v_gene: TRBV6-6
d_gene: -
CDR3nt: TGTGCCAGCAGTTTCGAGAGAAACACCATATATTTT
CDR3aa: CASSFERNTIYF

j_gene: TRBJ1-2
abundance: few
v_gene: TRBV2
d_gene: TRBD1
CDR3nt: TGTGCCAGCAGTACCCAGGGGGGCGGCTATGGCTACACCTTC
CDR3aa: CASSTQGGGYGYTF

j_gene: TRBJ2-3
abundance: -
v_gene: TRBV5-1
d_gene: -
CDR3nt: TGCGCCAGCAGCCGGCAGGGGAGCACAGATACGCAGTATTTT
CDR3aa: CASSRQGSTDTQYF

j_gene: TRBJ1-2
abundance: -
v_gene: TRBV5-6
d_gene: TRBD1
CDR3nt: TGTGCCAGCAGCTACTTCGGGGGACAGTACTATGGCTACACCTTC
CDR3aa: CASSYFGGQYYGYTF

j_gene: TRBJ1-6
abundance: -
v_gene: TRBV6-4
d_gene: TRBD1
CDR3nt: TGTGCCAGCAGTGAGGGACAGAGCTCACCCCTCCACTTT
CDR3aa: CASSEGQSSPLHF

j_gene: TRBJ2-1
abundance: -
v_gene: TRBV6-5
d_gene: -
CDR3nt: TGTGCCAGCAGCCTTATTTTGGGTGAGCAGTTCTTC
CDR3aa: CASSLILGEQFF

j_gene: TRBJ2-5
abundance: -
v_gene: TRBV6-6
d_gene: TRBD2
CDR3nt: TGTGCCAGCAGTTACGGCTTAGCGGGGGGCGAGGAGACCCAGTACTTC
CDR3aa: CASSYGLAGGEETQYF

j_gene: TRBJ2-1
abundance: few
v_gene: TRBV9
d_gene: -
CDR3nt: TGTGCCAGCAGCGTAGAGGGGTACAATGAGCAGTTCTTC
CDR3aa: CASSVEGYNEQFF

j_gene: TRBJ2-1
abundance: -
v_gene: TRBV27
d_gene: -
CDR3nt: TGTGCCAGCAGTTTAAAGGGGGGGGTACAGTTCTTC
CDR3aa: CASSLKGGVQFF

j_gene: TRBJ2-3
abundance: -
v_gene: TRBV11-2
d_gene: -
CDR3nt: TGTGCCAGCAGCTTCCGGGACATGCGCACAGATACGCAGTATTTT
CDR3aa: CASSFRDMRTDTQYF

j_gene: TRBJ1-1
abundance: few
v_gene: TRBV30
d_gene: TRBD1
CDR3nt: TGTGCCTGGAGCGACAGGGGTGAAGCTTTCTTT
CDR3aa: CAWSDRGEAFF

j_gene: TRBJ2-2
abundance: many
v_gene: TRBV19
d_gene: -
CDR3nt: TGTGCCAGTAGTATTTCTGGGCCGAACACCGGGGAGCTGTTTTTT
CDR3aa: CASSISGPNTGELFF